This T cell receptor (beta chain) was profiled in a study of OX40 agonist ivuxolimab in advanced cancers. Background on the study: It was ivuxolimab, an agonistic anti-OX40 (CD134) antibody, that patients were treated with. Partial responses were recorded for three patients, including one with hepatocellular carcinoma and two with cutaneous melanoma.

TCRdb's copy holds only in-frame clones and misses some; the assay was immunoSEQ multiplex PCR. Of roughly 46,000 clones in the sample, around nine tenths were seen once. This clone was seen once. The CDR3 length is 15 residues. From germline, CDR1 is SGHRS and CDR2 YFSETQ. Trimming cost V 4 bases and J 5 bases, with 16 bases left between them. This material consisted of CD4+ or CD8+ T cells sorted from blood, taken in a trial of the OX40 agonist ivuxolimab. The clonotype originates from an adult with an advanced solid tumor such as melanoma, head and neck, liver or kidney cancer. This chain connects TRBV5-1 to TRBJ2-1; no reliable D call. CDR3 sequence: CASSPSFLVNNEQFF. The CDR3 DNA sequence: TGCGCCAGCAGCCCATCATTCCTGGTGAACAATGAGCAGTTCTTC.